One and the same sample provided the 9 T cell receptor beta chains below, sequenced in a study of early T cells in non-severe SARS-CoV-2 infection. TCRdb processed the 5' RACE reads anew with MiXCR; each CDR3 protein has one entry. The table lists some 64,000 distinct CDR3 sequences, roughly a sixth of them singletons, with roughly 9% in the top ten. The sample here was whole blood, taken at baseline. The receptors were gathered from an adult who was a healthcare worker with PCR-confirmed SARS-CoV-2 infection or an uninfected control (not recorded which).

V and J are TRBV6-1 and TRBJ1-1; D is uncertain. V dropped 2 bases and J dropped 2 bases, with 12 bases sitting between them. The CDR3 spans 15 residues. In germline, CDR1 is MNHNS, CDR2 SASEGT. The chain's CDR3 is CASSERPAVNTEAFF. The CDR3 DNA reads TGTGCCAGCAGTGAACGGCCAGCCGTTAACACTGAAGCTTTCTTT.

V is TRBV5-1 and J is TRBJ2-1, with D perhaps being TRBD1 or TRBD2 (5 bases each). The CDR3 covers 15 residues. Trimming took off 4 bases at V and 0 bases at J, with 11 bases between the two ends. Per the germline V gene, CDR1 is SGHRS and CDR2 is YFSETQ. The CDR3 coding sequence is TGCGCCAGCAGCAGGGACCATAGCTCCTACAATGAGCAGTTCTTC. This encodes CASSRDHSSYNEQFF.

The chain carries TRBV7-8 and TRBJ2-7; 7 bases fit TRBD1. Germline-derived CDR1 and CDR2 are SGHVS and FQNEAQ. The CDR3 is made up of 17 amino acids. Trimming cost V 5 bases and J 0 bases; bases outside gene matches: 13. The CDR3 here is CASSPLSGTDFSYEQYF. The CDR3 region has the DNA TGTGCCAGCAGCCCCTTATCCGGGACAGATTTCTCCTACGAGCAGTACTTC.

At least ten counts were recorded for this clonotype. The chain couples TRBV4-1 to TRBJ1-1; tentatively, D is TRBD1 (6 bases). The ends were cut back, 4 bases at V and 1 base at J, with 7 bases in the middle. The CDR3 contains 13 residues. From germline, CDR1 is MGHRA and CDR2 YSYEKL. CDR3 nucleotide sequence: TGCGCCAGCAGCCTGGACAGGAACACTGAAGCTTTCTTT. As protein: CASSLDRNTEAFF.

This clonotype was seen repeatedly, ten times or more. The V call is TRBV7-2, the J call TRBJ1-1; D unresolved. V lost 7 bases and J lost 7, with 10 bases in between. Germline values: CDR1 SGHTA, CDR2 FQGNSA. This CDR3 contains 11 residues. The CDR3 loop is CASTVHLEAFF. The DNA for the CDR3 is TGTGCCAGCACCGTCCATCTTGAAGCTTTCTTT.

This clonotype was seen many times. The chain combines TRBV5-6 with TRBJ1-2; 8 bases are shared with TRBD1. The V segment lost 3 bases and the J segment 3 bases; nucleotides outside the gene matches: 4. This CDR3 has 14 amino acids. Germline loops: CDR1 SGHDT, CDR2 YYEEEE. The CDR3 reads CASSYGQGYYGYTF. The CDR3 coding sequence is TGTGCCAGCAGCTACGGACAGGGCTACTATGGCTACACCTTC.

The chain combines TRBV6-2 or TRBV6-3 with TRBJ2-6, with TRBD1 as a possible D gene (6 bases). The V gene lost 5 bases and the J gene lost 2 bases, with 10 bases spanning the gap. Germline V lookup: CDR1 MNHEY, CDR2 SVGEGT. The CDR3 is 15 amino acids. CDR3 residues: CASSPRGTGANVLTF. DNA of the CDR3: TGTGCCAGCAGTCCCAGGGGTACTGGGGCCAACGTCCTGACTTTC.

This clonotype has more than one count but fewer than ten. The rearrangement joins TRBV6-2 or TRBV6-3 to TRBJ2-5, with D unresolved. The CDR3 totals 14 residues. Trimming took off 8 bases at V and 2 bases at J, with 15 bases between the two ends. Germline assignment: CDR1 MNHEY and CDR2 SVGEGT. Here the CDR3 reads CASGETSQQETQYF. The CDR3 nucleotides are TGTGCCAGCGGCGAGACCTCCCAACAAGAGACCCAGTACTTC.

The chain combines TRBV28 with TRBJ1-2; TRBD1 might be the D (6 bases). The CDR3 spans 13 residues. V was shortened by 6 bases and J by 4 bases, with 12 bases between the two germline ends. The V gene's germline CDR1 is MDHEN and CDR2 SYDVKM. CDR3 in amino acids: CASRGQNIYGYTF. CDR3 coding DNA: TGTGCCAGCAGAGGACAGAACATCTATGGCTACACCTTC.